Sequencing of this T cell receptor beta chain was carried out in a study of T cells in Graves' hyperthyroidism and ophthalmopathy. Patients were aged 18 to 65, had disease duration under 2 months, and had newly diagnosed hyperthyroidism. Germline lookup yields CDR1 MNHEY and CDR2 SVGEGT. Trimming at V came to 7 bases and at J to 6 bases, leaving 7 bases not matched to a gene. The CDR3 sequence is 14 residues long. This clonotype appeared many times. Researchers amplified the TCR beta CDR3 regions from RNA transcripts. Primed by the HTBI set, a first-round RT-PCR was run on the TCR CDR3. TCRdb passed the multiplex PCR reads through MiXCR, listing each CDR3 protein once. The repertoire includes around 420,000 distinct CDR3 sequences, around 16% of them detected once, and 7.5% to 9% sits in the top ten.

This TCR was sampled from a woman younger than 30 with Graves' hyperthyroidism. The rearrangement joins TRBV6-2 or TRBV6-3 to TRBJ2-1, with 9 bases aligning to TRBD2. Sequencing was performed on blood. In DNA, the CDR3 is TGTGCCAGCACCGCTAGCGGGGCTGGCAATGAGCAGTTCTTC. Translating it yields CASTASGAGNEQFF.